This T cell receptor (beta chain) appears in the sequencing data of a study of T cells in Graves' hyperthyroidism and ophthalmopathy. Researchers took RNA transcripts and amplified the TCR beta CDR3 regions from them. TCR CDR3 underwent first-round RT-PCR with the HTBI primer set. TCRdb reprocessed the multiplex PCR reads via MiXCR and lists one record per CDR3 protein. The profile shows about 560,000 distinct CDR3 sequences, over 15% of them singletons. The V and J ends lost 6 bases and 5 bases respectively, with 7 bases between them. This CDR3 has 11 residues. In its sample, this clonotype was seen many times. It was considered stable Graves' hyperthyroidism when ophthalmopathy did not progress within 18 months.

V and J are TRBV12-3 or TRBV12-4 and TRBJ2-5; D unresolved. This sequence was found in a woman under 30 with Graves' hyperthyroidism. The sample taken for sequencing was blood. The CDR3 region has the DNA TGTGCCAGCAGAGCCAGTGAGACCCAGTACTTC. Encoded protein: CASRASETQYF.